One sample yielded the 26 T cell receptor beta chains listed below, sequenced in a study of T cell repertoires in cytomegalovirus infection. MiXCR, run by TCRdb on the reads, gives a single entry per CDR3 protein. Of approximately 730,000 distinct CDR3 sequences listed, almost 30% were seen once; the top ten hold over 10%. The antigens these receptors bind are not known. Sequencing was performed on cultured CD8+ T cells from PBMCs, taken from culture after CMV antigen stimulation. The receptors shown here come from a human donor in good health (CMV status not recorded). Some clones in this sample may be carry-over from other donors' samples.

In regard to this clonotype: This CDR3 fails to terminate in the conserved phenylalanine or tryptophan, so it likely reflects a read error. J is TRBJ2-3 and V is TRBV6-1; TRBD1 aligns across 10 bases. There are 15 residues in the CDR3. Trimming removed 0 bases from V and 4 bases from J; junction bases left unmatched: 1. The germline CDR1 and CDR2 sequences are MNHNS and SASEGT. In nucleotides, the CDR3 is TGTGCCAGCAGTGAAGCGACAGGGGGCCCAGATACGCAGTATTAT. Translated: CASSEATGGPDTQYY.

This clonotype showed up just a few times. The chain recombines TRBV19 with TRBJ1-1, with D perhaps TRBD1 (6 bases). The germline gives CDR1 LNHDA, CDR2 SQIVND (reference sequence). The CDR3 extends over 14 amino acids. V lost 6 bases and J 7 bases, leaving 18 bases between the germline ends. CDR3 loop: CASRPDRSTGEAFF. CDR3 bases: TGTGCCAGTAGACCAGACAGGTCGACGGGTGAAGCTTTCTTT.

This clonotype showed up just a few times. The chain carries TRBV5-1 and TRBJ2-1; 7 nucleotides agree with TRBD1. V shed 3 bases, J shed 8 bases, and the junction held 11 bases outside the gene matches. Germline values: CDR1 SGHRS, CDR2 YFSETQ. The CDR3 extends over 15 amino acids. The CDR3 loop reads CASSSDRGQIYEQFF. The CDR3 DNA reads as TGCGCCAGCAGCTCGGATCGGGGACAGATCTATGAGCAGTTCTTC.

The rearrangement uses TRBV7-9 and TRBJ2-5; D unresolved. Trimming removed 4 bases at V and 5 bases at J, with 26 bases between. CDR1 SEHNR and CDR2 FQNEAQ come from the germline V gene (reference sequence). This CDR3 contains 18 residues. CDR3 DNA: TGTGCCAGCAGCTCACTACCCCGAATCCAGCCCCAAGGGGAGACCCAGTACTTC. Translation: CASSSLPRIQPQGETQYF.

The chain employs TRBV20-1 and TRBJ1-2, with D possibly being TRBD1 (5 bases). V was shortened by 0 bases and J by 8 bases, with 7 bases between the two germline ends. Germline CDR1 and CDR2: DFQATT and SNEGSKA (reference sequence). CDR3 length equals 11 residues. In DNA, the CDR3 is TGCAGTGCTAGAGATGGGGGAGGCTACACCTTC. Translated: CSARDGGGYTF.

The chain combines TRBV6-2 or TRBV6-3 with TRBJ2-7; 14 bases align to TRBD2. The V segment lost 6 bases and the J segment 6 bases; nucleotides outside the gene matches: 7. This CDR3 spans 15 amino acids. Germline CDR1 is MNHEY and CDR2 is SVGEGT. The chain's CDR3 is CASRGLAGETCEQYV. The CDR3 nucleotides are TGTGCCAGCAGGGGACTAGCGGGGGAGACCTGCGAGCAGTACGTC.

This rearrangement joins TRBV20-1 to TRBJ1-2, with D possibly matching TRBD1 (6 bases). This CDR3 contains 12 residues. Germline V gene sequence: CDR1 DFQATT, CDR2 SNEGSKA (reference sequence). V gave up 5 bases and J gave up 7 bases, with 14 bases separating them. The CDR3 reads CSAHWGAGGYTF. The CDR3 DNA reads TGCAGTGCTCACTGGGGGGCCGGTGGCTACACCTTC.

The sample holds many counts of this clonotype. The CDR3 bases are TGTGCCAGCAGCTTGACAGGGTTTGCTGAAGCTTTCTTT. This translates into CASSLTGFAEAFF. The rearrangement uses TRBV7-6 and TRBJ1-1, with 7 positions matching TRBD1. Per germline, CDR1 SGHVS and CDR2 FNYEAQ. V was clipped by 3 bases and J by 6 bases; unmatched bases: 4. The CDR3 covers 13 residues.

The J gene is TRBJ2-1, the V gene TRBV5-1, with D possibly called TRBD1 or TRBD2 (5 bases each). The CDR3 is 16 amino acids. The ends were cut back, 3 bases at V and 4 bases at J, with 17 bases in the middle. Germline V CDR1 and CDR2: SGHRS, YFSETQ. The CDR3 is CASSSGWGEGYNEQFF. The CDR3 nucleotides are TGCGCCAGCAGCTCCGGATGGGGCGAGGGGTACAATGAGCAGTTCTTC.

The chain carries TRBV5-1 and TRBJ1-2; maybe TRBD1 (5 bases). The CDR3 sequence is 14 residues long. Germline loops: CDR1 SGHRS, CDR2 YFSETQ. V gave up 4 bases and J gave up 8 bases, with 18 bases separating them. CDR3 in DNA: TGCGCCAGCAGCCCGACGCAGGGTGGTACAGGCTACACCTTC. It codes for CASSPTQGGTGYTF.

The chain joins TRBV4-3 to TRBJ2-2; D remains ambiguous. This CDR3 region has 17 residues. V lost 0 bases and J 6 bases, leaving 17 bases between the germline ends. Per the germline V gene, CDR1 is LGHNA and CDR2 is YSLEER. CDR3 sequence reads: CASSQDLSFVGSGELFF. The DNA of the CDR3 is TGCGCCAGCAGCCAAGATCTATCCTTCGTTGGCTCCGGGGAGCTGTTTTTT.

The chain couples TRBV13 to TRBJ1-1, with no clear D. The V gene lost 3 bases and the J gene lost 2 bases, with 10 bases spanning the gap. CDR3 length: 14 residues. Per the germline V gene, CDR1 is PRHDT and CDR2 is FYEKMQ (reference sequence). CDR3 DNA: TGTGCCAGCAGCTTGTTCTCGGATAACACTGAAGCTTTCTTT. The encoded protein is CASSLFSDNTEAFF.

This clonotype was detected a few times. The CDR3 coding sequence is TGCGCCAGCAGCCGTTCCGGACGGGATGGTAATTCACCCCTCCACTTT. The encoded protein is CASSRSGRDGNSPLHF. The rearrangement joins TRBV4-1 to TRBJ1-6, with D unresolved. The CDR3 length is 16 residues. Germline CDR1 MGHRA, CDR2 YSYEKL. Trimming left V 4 bases short and J 6 bases short, with 16 bases between.

This clonotype was counted between two and nine times. The chain carries TRBV7-6 and TRBJ2-5, with 11 bases identical to TRBD2. The V segment lost 3 bases and the J segment 0 bases; nucleotides outside the gene matches: 0. The CDR3 runs to 15 residues. The germline gives CDR1 SGHVS, CDR2 FNYEAQ. This CDR3 is CASSLTSGDQETQYF. The CDR3, as DNA: TGTGCCAGCAGCTTGACTAGCGGGGACCAAGAGACCCAGTACTTC.

V and J are TRBV6-2 or TRBV6-3 and TRBJ2-1; possibly TRBD2 for D (6 bases). Trimming removed 5 bases at V and 3 bases at J, with 14 bases between. Germline V CDR1 and CDR2: MNHEY, SVGEGT. The CDR3 is 15 amino acids. CDR3: CASSAGGALYNEQFF. The CDR3 DNA follows: TGTGCCAGCAGTGCCGGGGGAGCCCTCTACAATGAGCAGTTCTTC.

This clonotype was seen many times. This chain uses TRBV7-2 with TRBJ2-7; 11 bases are a match to TRBD2. The CDR3 is made up of 15 amino acids. Germline trimming cut 0 bases from V and 2 bases from J; bases unmatched to any gene: 0. Germline V gene data show CDR1 as SGHTA and CDR2 as FQGNSA. This chain's CDR3 is CASSLATSGTYEQYF. Here the CDR3 DNA reads TGTGCCAGCAGCTTAGCGACTAGCGGGACCTACGAGCAGTACTTC.

The rearrangement uses TRBV29-1 and TRBJ2-3, with D possibly matching TRBD2 (5 bases). Trimming took 7 bases from V and 2 from J, leaving 13 bases between them. Germline CDR1 reads SQVTM; CDR2 reads ANQGSEA. The CDR3 has 13 amino acids. CDR3 protein: CSANGENTDTQYF. In DNA form, the CDR3 reads TGCAGCGCTAACGGGGAAAACACAGATACGCAGTATTTT.

This clonotype was counted ten times or more. The chain has TRBV29-1 and TRBJ1-1; 7 bases line up with TRBD1. The CDR3 runs 9 residues. Trimming removed 5 bases from V and 11 bases from J; junction bases left unmatched: 2. Germline CDR1 is SQVTM and CDR2 is ANQGSEA. This CDR3 is CSVTGEAFF. The CDR3 DNA sequence: TGCAGCGTTACAGGGGAGGCTTTCTTT.

The CDR3 coding sequence is TGTGCCAGCAGTGCGGGGGGGACTAGCGGACTGCTGTACCAAGAGACCCAGTACTTC. Translation: CASSAGGTSGLLYQETQYF. This chain joins TRBV25-1 and TRBJ2-5; the match to TRBD2 covers 11 bases. From germline, CDR1 is MGHDK and CDR2 SYGVNS. The CDR3 contains 19 residues. V was clipped by 4 bases and J by 0 bases; unmatched bases: 13.

This clonotype was seen more than once but under ten times. This chain joins TRBV6-1 and TRBJ1-1; 10 bases match TRBD1. Germline V gene lookup returns CDR1 MNHNS and CDR2 SASEGT. CDR3 length equals 15 residues. J gave up 6 bases and V 5 bases, and 9 bases lay outside the gene matches. CDR3 region: CASSSGQGFLSEAFF. The DNA of the CDR3 is TGTGCCAGCAGTTCGGGACAGGGGTTTTTGTCTGAAGCTTTCTTT.

This chain joins TRBV20-1 and TRBJ2-5; D is undetermined. Trimming left V 6 bases short and J 1 base short, with 9 bases between. Germline CDR1 DFQATT, CDR2 SNEGSKA (reference sequence). This CDR3 contains 12 residues. The CDR3 nucleotides are TGCAGTGCCGTACCGATCCAAGAGACCCAGTACTTC. It specifies CSAVPIQETQYF.

This clonotype was detected a few times. The J gene is TRBJ2-3, the V gene TRBV28, with 9 bases that match TRBD2. The CDR3 is made up of 16 amino acids. Germline values: CDR1 MDHEN, CDR2 SYDVKM. V trimming: 5 bases; J trimming: 6 bases; junction bases outside the gene matches: 12. The CDR3 here is CASSPREAGGRDTQYF. The CDR3 DNA reads TGTGCCAGCAGTCCCCGTGAAGCGGGGGGTCGTGATACGCAGTATTTT.

V is TRBV12-3 or TRBV12-4 and J is TRBJ1-4, with 8 bases fitting TRBD1. There are 19 residues in the CDR3. Trimming removed 3 bases from V and 0 bases from J; junction bases left unmatched: 12. CDR3 nucleotide sequence: TGTGCCAGCAGTTTCACCGTCCCCGGGACAGGACCAACTAATGAAAAACTGTTTTTT. The encoded protein is CASSFTVPGTGPTNEKLFF.

The chain employs TRBV6-5 and TRBJ2-1; possibly TRBD2 for D (5 bases). The V end lost 2 bases, the J end lost 8 bases, and 7 bases lay between the germline ends. CDR3 length equals 12 residues. Germline values: CDR1 MNHEY, CDR2 SVGAGI. CDR3 loop: CASSYTGDEQFF. The CDR3 region has the DNA TGTGCCAGCAGTTACACCGGGGATGAGCAGTTCTTC.

This clonotype turned up a few times. The chain carries TRBV4-1 and TRBJ1-1; D is unclear. With 0 bases removed from V and 1 base from J, the gap between germline ends came to 6 bases. Germline CDR1 reads MGHRA; CDR2 reads YSYEKL. This CDR3 is 14 amino acids long. CDR3 sequence: CASSQDMRNTEAFF. The CDR3 nucleotides read TGCGCCAGCAGCCAAGATATGAGGAACACTGAAGCTTTCTTT.

The V call is TRBV5-4, the J call TRBJ2-5; D remains unclear. The CDR3 has 14 residues. The germline V gene has CDR1 SGHNT and CDR2 YYREEE (reference sequence). Between the trimmed V and J ends, which lost 0 bases and 5 bases, there was a span of 11 bases. CDR3 in DNA: TGTGCCAGCAGCTTGGCCAACCAAGGGGAGACCCAGTACTTC. Its protein product is CASSLANQGETQYF.